The 7 T cell receptor beta chains below all came from one sample that was sequenced in a study of low-dose radiotherapy and immunotherapy resistance in tumors. TRAV- and TRBV-specific primers primed first-strand cDNA, covering alpha and beta chains. The TCRs were subjected to amplification over about 20 PCR cycles employing a constant-region primer in conjunction with a V-primer adapter. TCRdb re-called the reads with MiXCR, one entry per CDR3 protein. Among tens of thousands of distinct CDR3 sequences listed, less than 25% were seen once. Noted time point: after trial treatment. As for treatment: LDRT plus nivolumab, ipilimumab, low-dose cyclophosphamide and aspirin (RACIN trial). This specimen was PBMCs, taken after low-dose radiotherapy plus immunotherapy. Source of these receptors: a female donor with ovarian cancer.

The chain recombines TRBV29-1 with TRBJ2-7; D possibly corresponds to TRBD1 (5 bases). Germline V gives CDR1 SQVTM, CDR2 ANQGSEA. The CDR3 length is 11 residues. V was trimmed by 3 bases and J by 6 bases, leaving 9 bases between them. CDR3 in amino acids: CSVDRVGEQYF. The CDR3 DNA sequence: TGCAGCGTTGACAGGGTTGGCGAGCAGTACTTC.

This clonotype has a count of ten or more. The V call is TRBV20-1, the J call TRBJ1-5; no reliable D call. The CDR3 totals 13 residues. V shed 6 bases and J shed 9 bases, with 18 bases lying between them. From germline, CDR1 is DFQATT and CDR2 SNEGSKA (reference sequence). DNA for the CDR3: TGCAGTGCCAGTGTAGGGAGCACGGGGCCCCAGCATTTT. The encoded protein is CSASVGSTGPQHF.

This clonotype was seen repeatedly, ten times or more. One junction end disagrees with the germline gene, perhaps due to a read error. The V gene is TRBV28, the J gene TRBJ2-1; 7 bases match TRBD2. This CDR3 contains 16 residues. Germline CDR1 is MDHEN and CDR2 is SYDVKM. The CDR3 DNA is TGTGCCACCAGTCTGGGCGGCGGGAGCTCCTACAATGAGCAGTTCTTC. Amino acid sequence: CATSLGGGSSYNEQFF.

This clonotype was detected ten times or more. The chain recombines TRBV5-6 with TRBJ2-1; TRBD2 might be the D (5 bases). V lost 3 bases to trimming and J lost 2 bases, with 15 bases between them. This CDR3 contains 16 residues. CDR1 and CDR2 from the germline V gene are SGHDT and YYEEEE. CDR3 protein: CASSSRAPGAYNEQFF. The CDR3 DNA reads TGTGCCAGCAGCTCCCGGGCCCCCGGGGCCTACAATGAGCAGTTCTTC.

For this clonotype: It is likely a read error: a sequence one base away is far more abundant. The gene calls are TRBV5-1 and TRBJ2-7; TRBD1 agrees at 9 bases. Trimming cost V 3 bases and J 7 bases; bases outside gene matches: 20. Germline V gene sequence: CDR1 SGHRS, CDR2 YFSETQ. CDR3 size: 18 residues. CDR3 in DNA: TGCGCCAGCAGCTCGAATCCTACCGGGACAGGGTCGCACAATGAGCAGTACTTC. Translated: CASSSNPTGTGSHNEQYF.

This clonotype was recorded at least ten times. V gene TRBV29-1 combines with J gene TRBJ1-4; weak D call: TRBD1 (6 bases). CDR1 and CDR2 (germline): SQVTM, ANQGSEA. V was clipped by 7 bases and J by 3 bases, with 18 bases between them. The CDR3 runs 15 residues. The CDR3 protein is CSGSTGLSANEKLFF. CDR3 sequence (DNA): TGCAGCGGCTCGACAGGCCTGTCAGCTAATGAAAAACTGTTTTTT.

The CDR3 here is CSARAGRGDYNEQFF. The CDR3 nucleotides are TGCAGTGCTAGAGCCGGGCGGGGTGACTACAATGAGCAGTTCTTC. The rearrangement links TRBV20-1 to TRBJ2-1; possible D gene TRBD2, 6 bases. Per germline, CDR1 DFQATT and CDR2 SNEGSKA (reference sequence). V lost 1 base, J lost 3 bases, and 13 bases lay in between. This CDR3 region has 15 residues.